This T cell receptor (beta chain) emerged from a study of blood T cells in healthy people across ages. Together with a sample-barcoded 5' primer, a J-beta primer mix was included in a second PCR lasting roughly 6 to 12 cycles. Template switching added a 12-random-nucleotide identifier to every cDNA molecule. TCRdb processed the 5' RACE reads anew with MiXCR; each CDR3 protein has one entry. The table records 1.5 million to 2 million distinct CDR3 sequences, around 50% of them present only once. Points from the study as a whole: Estimates of total diversity, which came from one million sequenced T cells, were considered to be underestimates. A roughly linear fall in TCR beta diversity per million T cells was seen with increasing age.

Per germline, CDR1 DFQATT and CDR2 SNEGSKA (reference sequence). The length of the CDR3 is 17 residues. This clonotype was recorded once. Antigen: not known. The genes are TRBV20-1 and TRBJ2-1, with 11 nucleotides matching TRBD2. The last part of the DNA fits TRBJ2-7 better; the J call may be wrong. Sequenced sample: blood. The TCR originated in a woman in her forties in good health. This CDR3 is CSARDSSNLAGGYEQYF. CDR3 nucleotides: TGCAGTGCTAGAGATAGTTCGAATCTAGCGGGGGGCTACGAGCAGTACTTC.